The 27 T cell receptor beta chains listed next were all sequenced from one sample in a study of PD-L1 blockade in urothelial cancer (dated by TCRdb to the late 2010s). The library came from the immunoSEQ multiplex PCR assay. In its TCRdb copy, this immuneACCESS table keeps in-frame sequences only and misses some clones. Where compared with another copy, unresolved V genes explain less than half of these, and the others have no known cause. The sample yields just under 45,000 clones; around 82% were counted once. The top ten clonotypes cover roughly 16% of the sample. This specimen's time point label, interpreted: peripheral blood 6 weeks after treatment start. The sample was PBMCs, taken around atezolizumab (anti-PD-L1) treatment. Source of these receptors: a man aged 55-75 years with urothelial cancer.

The gene calls are TRBV19 and TRBJ2-6; possible D gene TRBD1, 5 bases. V was shortened by 4 bases and J by 4 bases, with 17 bases between the two germline ends. This CDR3 is 17 amino acids long. The V gene's germline CDR1 is LNHDA and CDR2 SQIVND (reference sequence). The CDR3 spells CASSSARVLAGANVLTF. DNA for the CDR3: TGTGCCAGTAGTAGTGCCAGGGTACTTGCGGGGGCCAACGTCCTGACTTTC. Using reference TRBV19 and TRBJ2-6 for the parts outside the CDR3, the full variable domain is DGGITQSPKYLFRKEGQNVTLSCEQNLNHDAMYWYRQDPGQGLRLIYYSQIVNDFQKGDIAEGYSVSREKKESFPLTVTSAQKNPTAFYLCASSSARVLAGANVLTFGAGSRLTVL.

This chain uses TRBV2 with TRBJ2-3; tentative D call: TRBD1 (6 bases). This CDR3 contains 13 residues. Trimming shortened V by 7 bases and J by 3 bases, and 11 bases separated the two germline ends. Germline CDR1 reads SNHLY; CDR2 reads FYNNEI. DNA of the CDR3: TGTGCCAGCAATGGTCAGGGGACAGATACGCAGTATTTT. Residues: CASNGQGTDTQYF.

DNA for the CDR3: TGTGCCAGCAGCTTAGGAACAGGGGCGGCAGGACAGCCCCAGCATTTT. This encodes CASSLGTGAAGQPQHF. V gene TRBV13 combines with J gene TRBJ1-5, with 7 bases identical to TRBD1. The CDR3 is 16 amino acids. V shed 0 bases, J shed 7 bases, and the junction held 9 bases outside the gene matches. In germline, CDR1 is PRHDT, CDR2 FYEKMQ (reference sequence).

V is TRBV5-1 and J is TRBJ2-2; 8 bases align to TRBD2. J gave up 0 bases and V 6 bases, and 7 bases lay outside the gene matches. The CDR3 loop spans 16 amino acids. From germline, CDR1 is SGHRS and CDR2 YFSETQ. The CDR3 DNA reads as TGCGCCAGCAAGAGAGCGGGGGCCGCGAACACCGGGGAGCTGTTTTTT. It translates to CASKRAGAANTGELFF.

V and J are TRBV4-1 and TRBJ2-1; TRBD2 agrees at 7 bases. The germline CDR1 and CDR2 sequences are MGHRA and YSYEKL. The junction had 3 bases not matched to a gene; V was cut back by 1 base and J by 9 bases. The CDR3 is 13 amino acids. CDR3 in amino acids: CASSQVPGGEQFF. The CDR3 coding sequence is TGCGCCAGCAGCCAAGTCCCGGGGGGTGAGCAGTTCTTC.

This clone appeared a few times. The chain joins TRBV27 to TRBJ1-5; 9 positions match TRBD1. Per germline, CDR1 MNHEY and CDR2 SMNVEV (reference sequence). The V and J ends lost 6 bases and 4 bases, in that order; junction bases with no gene match: 7. CDR3 size: 15 residues. In nucleotides, the CDR3 is TGTGCCAGCAGACGGACCGGGACAGGGAATCAGCCCCAGCATTTT. Translated: CASRRTGTGNQPQHF.

The rearrangement links TRBV4-1 to TRBJ2-1; tentative D call: TRBD1 (5 bases). The CDR3 loop spans 14 amino acids. The V end was cut by 4 bases, the J end by 1 base, with 8 bases between. CDR1 is MGHRA and CDR2 is YSYEKL in the germline V gene. The CDR3 region is CASSRTTSYNEQFF. DNA for the CDR3: TGCGCCAGCAGCCGGACAACGTCCTACAATGAGCAGTTCTTC.

The chain has TRBV18 and TRBJ2-3; 16 bases line up with TRBD2. Losses at the gene ends were 3 bases for V and 2 bases for J; bases not matched to a gene: 14. The CDR3 runs to 21 residues. From germline, CDR1 is KGHSH and CDR2 LQKENI. This CDR3 is CASSPSPPGTSGGANTDTQYF. CDR3 sequence (DNA): TGTGCCAGCTCACCCTCGCCGCCCGGGACTAGCGGGGGGGCCAACACAGATACGCAGTATTTT.

This chain links TRBV6-4 with TRBJ2-3; 7 nucleotides line up with TRBD2. Germline assignment: CDR1 MRHNA and CDR2 SNTAGT. V was clipped by 0 bases and J by 6 bases; unmatched bases: 6. The CDR3 runs 15 residues. CDR3 nucleotide sequence: TGTGCCAGCAGTGACTCCCCCGCGGGGGTGGATACGCAGTATTTT. Its translation is CASSDSPAGVDTQYF.

The V and J genes are TRBV29-1 and TRBJ2-1; D possibly corresponds to TRBD1 (6 bases). The CDR3 has 11 residues. Trimming removed 5 bases from V and 4 bases from J, with 6 bases in between. Per germline, CDR1 SQVTM and CDR2 ANQGSEA. The CDR3 sequence is CSVRGYNEQFF. In DNA, the CDR3 is TGCAGCGTTAGGGGGTACAATGAGCAGTTCTTC.

In DNA form, the CDR3 reads TGTGCCAGCAGCCAAGCAGGGCCAGATACGCAGTATTTT. Its translation: CASSQAGPDTQYF. This chain joins TRBV14 and TRBJ2-3, with a weak D call TRBD1 (5 bases). Trimming removed 1 base at V and 4 bases at J, with 6 bases between. The CDR3 loop spans 13 amino acids. Germline V lookup: CDR1 SGHDN, CDR2 FVKESK.

CDR3 nucleotide sequence: TGTGCCAGCAGTTTTCACGACAGAGCGAACTATGGCTACACCTTC. Its protein is CASSFHDRANYGYTF. J is TRBJ1-2 and V is TRBV28; the D gene is possibly TRBD1 (5 bases). The CDR3 runs 15 residues. Germline CDR1 MDHEN, CDR2 SYDVKM. The V and J ends lost 3 bases and 2 bases respectively, with 13 bases between them.

This chain joins TRBV5-4 and TRBJ2-4; a possible D gene is TRBD2 (6 bases). The germline V gene has CDR1 SGHNT and CDR2 YYREEE (reference sequence). The CDR3 extends over 13 amino acids. The V end was cut by 3 bases, the J end by 8 bases, with 12 bases between. The CDR3 spells CASSWGVGHIQYF. In nucleotides, the CDR3 is TGTGCCAGCAGCTGGGGGGTCGGACACATTCAGTACTTC. The full variable domain, in which reference TRBV5-4 and TRBJ2-4 provide the parts outside the CDR3, is ETGVTQSPTHLIKTRGQQVTLRCSSQSGHNTVSWYQQALGQGPQFIFQYYREEENGRGNFPPRFSGLQFPNYSSELNVNALELDDSALYLCASSWGVGHIQYFGAGTRLSVL.

The chain joins TRBV5-5 to TRBJ1-2, with D uncertain. The germline V gene encodes CDR1 SGHKS and CDR2 YYEKEE (reference sequence). Deletions cut 2 bases from V and 5 bases from J, with 7 bases between. CDR3 size: 12 residues. CDR3 in DNA: TGTGCCAGCAGCTTTGGAGAGTATGGCTACACCTTC. Translation gives CASSFGEYGYTF.

To note about this clone: The junction departs from the called germline gene at one end, perhaps through a read error. This chain connects TRBV5-4 to TRBJ1-1; D is ambiguous. The CDR3 has 14 amino acids. The germline gives CDR1 SGHNT, CDR2 YYREEE (reference sequence). The CDR3 reads CASSGRTGNPEAFF. DNA of the CDR3: TGTGCCAGCAGCGGACGGACGGGGAACCCTGAAGCTTTCTTT.

The chain's CDR3 is CSVEGGPSSYNEQFF. As DNA, the CDR3 is TGCAGCGTTGAGGGGGGGCCGAGCTCCTACAATGAGCAGTTCTTC. This rearrangement joins TRBV29-1 to TRBJ2-1; D may be TRBD2 (7 bases). Trimming left V 3 bases short and J 0 bases short, with 12 bases between. Germline CDR1 is SQVTM and CDR2 is ANQGSEA. The CDR3 has 15 amino acids.

V is TRBV7-2 and J is TRBJ2-7, with TRBD1 matching 8 bases. CDR1 SGHTA and CDR2 FQGNSA come from the germline V gene. The CDR3 extends over 15 amino acids. V shed 1 base and J 9 bases; nucleotides not matched to a gene: 11. In DNA form, the CDR3 reads TGTGCCAGCAGCTTAGAGGCCAGGGGGCTAGATGGGCAGTACTTC. Encoded protein: CASSLEARGLDGQYF.

The chain uses TRBV19 and TRBJ2-7, with D possibly matching TRBD1 (5 bases). CDR3 length equals 17 residues. The V end lost 0 bases, the J end lost 0 bases, and 15 bases lay between the germline ends. The V gene's germline CDR1 is LNHDA and CDR2 SQIVND (reference sequence). The CDR3: CASSIDREDTNSYEQYF. CDR3 nucleotide sequence: TGTGCCAGTAGTATAGATCGAGAGGACACCAACTCCTACGAGCAGTACTTC. The full variable domain, its missing parts supplied by reference TRBV19 and TRBJ2-7, is DGGITQSPKYLFRKEGQNVTLSCEQNLNHDAMYWYRQDPGQGLRLIYYSQIVNDFQKGDIAEGYSVSREKKESFPLTVTSAQKNPTAFYLCASSIDREDTNSYEQYFGPGTRLTVT.

The chain has TRBV18 and TRBJ1-2; D perhaps matches TRBD1 (6 bases). Trimming left V 0 bases short and J 4 bases short, with 21 bases between. CDR3 length: 18 residues. CDR1 KGHSH and CDR2 LQKENI come from the germline V gene. The CDR3 loop reads CASSPPREGGGRGYGYTF. The CDR3 DNA sequence: TGTGCCAGCTCACCACCCCGGGAGGGGGGGGGCCGGGGCTATGGCTACACCTTC.

A note on this clone: The junction departs from germline at one end; a sequencing error may be responsible. The chain uses TRBV2 and TRBJ2-7; tentative D call: TRBD1 (6 bases). The germline V gene has CDR1 SNHLY and CDR2 FYNNEI. CDR3 length equals 8 residues. Here the CDR3 reads CASGGEDF. Written as DNA, the CDR3 is TGTGCCAGCGGGGGCGAGGACTTC.

This clone has a handful of counts. The rearrangement joins TRBV6-5 to TRBJ2-2; TRBD1 matches 7 bases. This CDR3 is built from 15 residues. The trim removed 6 bases at V and 6 bases at J, leaving 10 bases unmatched. CDR1 MNHEY and CDR2 SVGAGI come from the germline V gene. This chain's CDR3 is CASSRGQLRAGELFF. As DNA, the CDR3 is TGTGCCAGCAGCCGGGGACAGTTAAGGGCCGGGGAGCTGTTTTTT.

The chain has TRBV2 and TRBJ2-7, with 12 bases that match TRBD2. V lost 3 bases, J lost 1 base, and 10 bases stayed unmatched. There are 18 residues in the CDR3. Germline V gives CDR1 SNHLY, CDR2 FYNNEI. This CDR3 reads CASSDRTTGTSGSYEQYF. In nucleotides, the CDR3 is TGTGCCAGCAGTGACAGGACAACCGGGACTAGCGGGTCCTACGAGCAGTACTTC.

The rearrangement uses TRBV6-1 and TRBJ1-5, with D hard to call. Per germline, CDR1 MNHNS and CDR2 SASEGT. V lost 1 base and J 5 bases, leaving 12 bases between the germline ends. The length of the CDR3 is 15 residues. The CDR3 here is CASSEVMSGDQPQHF. The CDR3 DNA reads TGTGCCAGCAGTGAAGTAATGTCGGGAGATCAGCCCCAGCATTTT.

The chain joins TRBV5-8 to TRBJ1-1; 7 positions agree with TRBD1. In germline, CDR1 is SGHTS, CDR2 YDEGEE. The CDR3 loop spans 15 amino acids. V was clipped by 3 bases and J by 4 bases; unmatched bases: 9. The CDR3 sequence is CASSWRQGLGTEAFF. The DNA for the CDR3 is TGTGCCAGCAGCTGGAGACAGGGCCTCGGCACTGAAGCTTTCTTT.

This sequence joins TRBV4-2 and TRBJ1-2; tentatively, D is TRBD1 (5 bases). The germline V gene has CDR1 LGHNA and CDR2 YNFKEQ. With 0 bases removed from V and 8 bases from J, the gap between germline ends came to 16 bases. The CDR3 has 15 residues. CDR3 bases: TGTGCCAGCAGCCAAGATAATGGGGCCACCAGAGGCTACACCTTC. Translated: CASSQDNGATRGYTF.

V usage is TRBV19 and J usage is TRBJ1-1; 9 bases are a match to TRBD1. Per germline, CDR1 LNHDA and CDR2 SQIVND (reference sequence). The CDR3 consists of 17 residues. Losses at the gene ends were 7 bases for V and 4 bases for J; bases not matched to a gene: 16. Here the CDR3 DNA reads TGTGCCAGTACCGTGGGACGACAGGGGGTACAAGGCACTGAAGCTTTCTTT. Encoded protein: CASTVGRQGVQGTEAFF.

The CDR3 loop is CASSTQDSYGYTF. The CDR3 region has the DNA TGTGCCAGTAGTACTCAGGACAGCTATGGCTACACCTTC. V is TRBV19 and J is TRBJ1-2, with a tentative D call TRBD1 (6 bases). The V gene lost 4 bases and the J gene lost 4 bases, with 10 bases spanning the gap. In germline, CDR1 is LNHDA, CDR2 SQIVND (reference sequence). The CDR3 consists of 13 residues.